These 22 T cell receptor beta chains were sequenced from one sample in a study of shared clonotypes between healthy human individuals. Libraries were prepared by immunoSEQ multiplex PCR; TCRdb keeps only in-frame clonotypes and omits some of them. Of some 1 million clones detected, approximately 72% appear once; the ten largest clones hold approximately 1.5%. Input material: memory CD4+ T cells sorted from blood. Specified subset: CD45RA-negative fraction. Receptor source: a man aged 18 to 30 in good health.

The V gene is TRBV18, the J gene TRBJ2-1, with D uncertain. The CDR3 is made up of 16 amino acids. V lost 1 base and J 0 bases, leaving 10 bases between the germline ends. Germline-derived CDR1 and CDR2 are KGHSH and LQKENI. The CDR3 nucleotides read TGTGCCAGCTCACCACGGATCGAGAGCTCCTACAATGAGCAGTTCTTC. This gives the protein CASSPRIESSYNEQFF.

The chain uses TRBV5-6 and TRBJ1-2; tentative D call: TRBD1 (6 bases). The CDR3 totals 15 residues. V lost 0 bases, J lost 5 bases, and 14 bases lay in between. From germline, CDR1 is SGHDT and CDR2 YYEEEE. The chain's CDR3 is CASSLGQGTHYGYTF. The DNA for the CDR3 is TGTGCCAGCAGCTTGGGCCAGGGGACCCATTATGGCTACACCTTC.

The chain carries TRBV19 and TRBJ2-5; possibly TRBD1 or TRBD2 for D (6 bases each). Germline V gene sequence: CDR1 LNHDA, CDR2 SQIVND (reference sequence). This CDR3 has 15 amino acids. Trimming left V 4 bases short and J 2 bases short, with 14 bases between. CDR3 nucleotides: TGTGCCAGTAGTAGGGCGGGACACTCACAAGAGACCCAGTACTTC. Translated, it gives CASSRAGHSQETQYF.

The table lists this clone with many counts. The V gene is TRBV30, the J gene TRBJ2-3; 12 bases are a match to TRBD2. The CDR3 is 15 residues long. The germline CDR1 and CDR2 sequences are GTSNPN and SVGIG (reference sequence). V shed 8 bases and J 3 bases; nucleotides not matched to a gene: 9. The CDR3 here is CARSTSGSPTDTQYF. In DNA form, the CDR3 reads TGTGCCCGGTCGACTAGCGGGAGTCCAACAGATACGCAGTATTTT.

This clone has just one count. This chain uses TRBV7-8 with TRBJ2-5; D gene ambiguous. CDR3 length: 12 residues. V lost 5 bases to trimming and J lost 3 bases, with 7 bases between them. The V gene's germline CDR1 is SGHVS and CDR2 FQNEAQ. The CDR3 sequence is CASSAQKETQYF. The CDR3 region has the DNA TGTGCCAGCAGCGCGCAGAAAGAGACCCAGTACTTC.

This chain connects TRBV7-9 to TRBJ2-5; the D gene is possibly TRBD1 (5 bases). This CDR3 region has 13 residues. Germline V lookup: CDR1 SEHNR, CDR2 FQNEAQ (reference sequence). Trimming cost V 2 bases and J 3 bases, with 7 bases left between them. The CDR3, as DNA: TGTGCCAGCAGCTTACAAGGGGAAGAGACCCAGTACTTC. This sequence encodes CASSLQGEETQYF. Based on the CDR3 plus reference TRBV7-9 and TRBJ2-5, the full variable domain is DTGVSQNPRHKITKRGQNVTFRCDPISEHNRLYWYRQTLGQGPEFLTYFQNEAQLEKSRLLSDRFSAERPKGSFSTLEIQRTEQGDSAMYLCASSLQGEETQYFGPGTRLLVL.

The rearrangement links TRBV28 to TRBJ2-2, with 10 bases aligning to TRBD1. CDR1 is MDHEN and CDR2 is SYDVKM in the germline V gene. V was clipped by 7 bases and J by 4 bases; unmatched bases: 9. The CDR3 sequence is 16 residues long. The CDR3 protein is CASKNGGQGRTGELFF. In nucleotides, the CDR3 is TGTGCCAGCAAAAATGGGGGACAGGGGCGCACCGGGGAGCTGTTTTTT. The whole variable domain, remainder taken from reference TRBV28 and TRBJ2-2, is DVKVTQSSRYLVKRTGEKVFLECVQDMDHENMFWYRQDPGLGLRLIYFSYDVKMKEKGDIPEGYSVSREKKERFSLILESASTNQTSMYLCASKNGGQGRTGELFFGEGSRLTVL.

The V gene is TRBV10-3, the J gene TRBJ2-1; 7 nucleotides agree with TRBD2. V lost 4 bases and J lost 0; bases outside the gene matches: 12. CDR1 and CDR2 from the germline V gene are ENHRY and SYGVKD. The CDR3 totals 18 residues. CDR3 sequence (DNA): TGTGCCATCAGTGGGTCGGGGGGTCCCTCTAGCTCCTACAATGAGCAGTTCTTC. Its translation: CAISGSGGPSSSYNEQFF.

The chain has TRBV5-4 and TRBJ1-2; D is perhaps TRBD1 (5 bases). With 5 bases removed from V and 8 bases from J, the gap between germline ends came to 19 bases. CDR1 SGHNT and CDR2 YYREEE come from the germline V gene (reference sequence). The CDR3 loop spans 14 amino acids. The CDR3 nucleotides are TGTGCCAGCAGTGCTCGGGACCGTGATGGGGGCTACACCTTC. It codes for CASSARDRDGGYTF.

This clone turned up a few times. The CDR3 here is CASSSSATNEKLFF. CDR3 in DNA: TGTGCCAGCAGCTCAAGTGCAACTAATGAAAAACTGTTTTTT. The J gene is TRBJ1-4, the V gene TRBV27; D not resolved. Germline values: CDR1 MNHEY, CDR2 SMNVEV (reference sequence). Trimming shortened V by 6 bases and J by 0 bases, and 8 bases separated the two germline ends. The CDR3 runs to 14 residues.

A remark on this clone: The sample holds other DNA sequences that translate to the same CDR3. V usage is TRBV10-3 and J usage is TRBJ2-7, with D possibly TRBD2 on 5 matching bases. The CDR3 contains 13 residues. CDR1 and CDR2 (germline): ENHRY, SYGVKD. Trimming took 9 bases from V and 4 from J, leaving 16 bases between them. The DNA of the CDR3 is TGTGCCATTGCGGAGGAGACCCCTTACGAGCAGTACTTC. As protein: CAIAEETPYEQYF.

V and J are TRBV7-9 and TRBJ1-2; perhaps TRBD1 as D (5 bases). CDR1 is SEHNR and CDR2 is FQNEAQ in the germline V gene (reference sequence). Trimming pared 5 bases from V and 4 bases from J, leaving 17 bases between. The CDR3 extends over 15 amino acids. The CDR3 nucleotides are TGTGCCAGCAGCACACGAACAGAGACAGTCTATGGCTACACCTTC. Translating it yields CASSTRTETVYGYTF.

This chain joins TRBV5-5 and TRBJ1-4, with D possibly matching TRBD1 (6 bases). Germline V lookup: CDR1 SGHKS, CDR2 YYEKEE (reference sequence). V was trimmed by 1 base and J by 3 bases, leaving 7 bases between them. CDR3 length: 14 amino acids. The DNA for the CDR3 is TGTGCCAGCAGCTTGTACAGGGCTAATGAAAAACTGTTTTTT. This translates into CASSLYRANEKLFF.

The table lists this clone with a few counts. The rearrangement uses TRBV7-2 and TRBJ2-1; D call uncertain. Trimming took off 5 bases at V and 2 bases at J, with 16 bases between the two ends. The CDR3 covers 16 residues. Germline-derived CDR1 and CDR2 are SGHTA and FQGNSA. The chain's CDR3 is CASSQASTQTYNEQFF. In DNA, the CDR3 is TGTGCCAGCAGCCAAGCATCTACCCAAACCTACAATGAGCAGTTCTTC. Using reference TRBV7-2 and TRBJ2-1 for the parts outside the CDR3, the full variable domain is GAGVSQSPSNKVTEKGKDVELRCDPISGHTALYWYRQSLGQGLEFLIYFQGNSAPDKSGLPSDRFSAERTGGSVSTLTIQRTQQEDSAVYLCASSQASTQTYNEQFFGPGTRLTVL.

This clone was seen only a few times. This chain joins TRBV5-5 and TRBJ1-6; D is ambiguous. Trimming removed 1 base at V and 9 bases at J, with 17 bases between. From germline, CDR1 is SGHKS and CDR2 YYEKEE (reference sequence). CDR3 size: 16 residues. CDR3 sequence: CASSLTPTLGFSPLHF. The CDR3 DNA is TGTGCCAGCAGCTTGACCCCAACCTTGGGATTTTCACCCCTCCACTTT.

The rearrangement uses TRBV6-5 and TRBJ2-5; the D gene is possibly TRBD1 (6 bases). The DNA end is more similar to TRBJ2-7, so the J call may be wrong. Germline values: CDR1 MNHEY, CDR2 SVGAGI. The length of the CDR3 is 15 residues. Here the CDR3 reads CASSSYGTFGYEQYF. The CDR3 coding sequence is TGTGCCAGCAGTTCGTACGGGACATTCGGCTACGAGCAGTACTTC.

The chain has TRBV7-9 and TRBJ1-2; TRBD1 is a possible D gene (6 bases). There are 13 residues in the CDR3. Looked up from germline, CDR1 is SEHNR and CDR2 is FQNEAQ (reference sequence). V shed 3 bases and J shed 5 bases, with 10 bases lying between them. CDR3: CASSFGGSYGYTF. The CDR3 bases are TGTGCCAGCAGCTTTGGGGGCAGTTATGGCTACACCTTC.

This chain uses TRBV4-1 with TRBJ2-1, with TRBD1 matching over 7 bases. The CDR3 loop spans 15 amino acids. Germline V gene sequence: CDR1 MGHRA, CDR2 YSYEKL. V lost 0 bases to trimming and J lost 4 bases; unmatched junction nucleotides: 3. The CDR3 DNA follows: TGCGCCAGCAGCCAAGAAGGGGGCCCTTACAATGAGCAGTTCTTC. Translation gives CASSQEGGPYNEQFF.

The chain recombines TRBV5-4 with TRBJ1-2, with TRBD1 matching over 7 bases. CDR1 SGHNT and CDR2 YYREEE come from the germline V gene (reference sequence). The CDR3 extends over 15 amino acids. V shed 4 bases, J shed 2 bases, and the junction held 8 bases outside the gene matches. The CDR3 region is CASSQPTGSNYGYTF. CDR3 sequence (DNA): TGTGCCAGCAGCCAACCGACAGGGTCAAACTATGGCTACACCTTC.

CDR3 in DNA: TGTGCCAGCAGCTTGGCTCCTAGCGGGAGGGAGCTGTTTTTT. It specifies CASSLAPSGRELFF. The chain has TRBV5-6 and TRBJ2-2; 9 positions match TRBD2. The CDR3 has 14 amino acids. CDR1 SGHDT and CDR2 YYEEEE come from the germline V gene. Trimming at V came to 0 bases and at J to 9 bases, leaving 3 bases not matched to a gene.

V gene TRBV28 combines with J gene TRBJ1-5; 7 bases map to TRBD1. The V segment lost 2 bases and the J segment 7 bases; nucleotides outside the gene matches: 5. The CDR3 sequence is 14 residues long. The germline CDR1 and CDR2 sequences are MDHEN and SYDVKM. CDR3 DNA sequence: TGTGCCAGCAGTTTAAGACAGGACAGGCAGCCCCAGCATTTT. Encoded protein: CASSLRQDRQPQHF.

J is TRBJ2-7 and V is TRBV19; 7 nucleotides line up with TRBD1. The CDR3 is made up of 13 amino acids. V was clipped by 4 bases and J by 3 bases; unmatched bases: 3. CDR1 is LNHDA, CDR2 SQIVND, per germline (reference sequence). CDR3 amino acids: CASSKPGGYEQYF. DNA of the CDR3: TGTGCCAGTAGTAAACCAGGGGGCTACGAGCAGTACTTC.